This T cell receptor (beta chain) was identified during a study of radiotherapy plus CTLA-4 blockade in lung cancer. Turning to the study itself: Among enrolled patients, over 15% responded and 31% achieved disease control.

Findings and limits, study-wide: After radiotherapy and ipilimumab, tumor-derived clones expanded in peripheral blood.

The table lists this clone with a count of one. No antigen is known for it. Assay used: immunoSEQ multiplex PCR; TCRdb lists only in-frame clones, some missing. The table includes 35,000 to 40,000 clones, around 86% detected once. The J segment lost 11 bases and the V segment lost 7 bases, leaving 16 bases of the junction unmatched. CDR1 is ENHRY and CDR2 is SYGVKD in the germline V gene. This CDR3 has 15 residues. The sample was peripheral blood, taken from a patient treated with radiotherapy plus ipilimumab. The genes are TRBV10-3 and TRBJ1-2, with 10 bases that match TRBD1. This sequence originates from a human donor with non-small cell lung cancer whose response to radiotherapy plus ipilimumab could not be evaluated. For the CDR3, the DNA is TGTGCCATCAACGGGGTCGGGACAGGGGCTATCGGTTACACCTTC. This codes for CAINGVGTGAIGYTF.